This T cell receptor (beta chain) was recovered during a study of beta chain features in type 1 diabetes. For this clone: What it recognizes is unknown.

This CDR3 comprises 16 residues. V lost 2 bases, J lost 3 bases, and 18 bases lay in between. CDR1 is SGHRS, CDR2 YFSETQ, per germline. Broader study findings: PCR might show a preference for shorter templates, equally across patients and controls. Among patients with Type 1 diabetes, TCRB CDR3s were moderately but significantly shorter in every one of the four CD4+ subsets. For patients, the naive, central memory and Treg TCRB repertoires appeared more alike than for healthy donors.

The authors reverse transcribed all of the isolated RNA, so sequencing captured expressed TCRB transcripts. For naive, central memory and regulatory T cell samples, reads averaged roughly 3.5 million. Sequenced by immunoSEQ multiplex PCR; TCRdb stores in-frame clones only, minus some. The sample records around 340,000 clones, 9.3% being singletons. Per donor, one heparinised blood draw averaged about 116 mL. This chain joins TRBV5-1 and TRBJ2-7; possible D gene TRBD1, 5 bases. The receptor was derived from a man younger than 40 with type 1 diabetes. Input material: central memory CD4+ T cells from blood. CDR3 sequence reads: CASSLGATRTNYEQYF. CDR3 in DNA: TGCGCCAGCAGCTTAGGGGCGACAAGGACCAACTACGAGCAGTACTTC.